The next 9 T cell receptor beta chains were all read from a single sample in a study of shared clonotypes between healthy human individuals. Repertoires were generated with immunoSEQ multiplex PCR, while TCRdb's copy carries only in-frame clones and drops some. The data contain some 680,000 clones, 60% to 75% of them singletons. The specimen was memory CD4+ T cells sorted from blood. The subset: CD45RA-negative fraction. The receptor set was obtained from a woman aged 25 to 39 in good health.

The chain employs TRBV18 and TRBJ1-1, with TRBD1 matching over 9 bases. Germline CDR1 and CDR2: KGHSH and LQKENI. V dropped 2 bases and J dropped 6; count of bases not matched to a gene: 7. The CDR3 has 15 residues. In DNA, the CDR3 is TGTGCCAGCTCACCAACCTGGGGACAGGGCTCTGAAGCTTTCTTT. Protein product: CASSPTWGQGSEAFF.

This chain's CDR3 is CASSVTGVRANEQFF. The CDR3, as DNA: TGTGCCAGCAGTGTCACAGGGGTGAGGGCCAATGAGCAGTTCTTC. The chain employs TRBV25-1 and TRBJ2-1, with 7 bases aligning to TRBD1. V was clipped by 4 bases and J by 6 bases; unmatched bases: 9. The CDR3 covers 15 residues. Germline V gene data show CDR1 as MGHDK and CDR2 as SYGVNS. Complete variable domain (other parts from reference TRBV25-1 and TRBJ2-1): EADIYQTPRYLVIGTGKKITLECSQTMGHDKMYWYQQDPGMELHLIHYSYGVNSTEKGDLSSESTVSRIRTEHFPLTLESARPSHTSQYLCASSVTGVRANEQFFGPGTRLTVL.

The chain links TRBV28 to TRBJ1-2, with 7 bases identical to TRBD1. This CDR3 region has 15 residues. Germline values: CDR1 MDHEN, CDR2 SYDVKM. V lost 3 bases to trimming and J lost 6 bases; unmatched junction nucleotides: 10. This CDR3 is CASSFPGQVQDGYTF. CDR3 bases: TGTGCCAGCAGTTTTCCCGGACAGGTCCAAGATGGCTACACCTTC.

This chain links TRBV7-2 with TRBJ1-1; D is possibly TRBD1 (6 bases). This CDR3 contains 15 residues. The germline CDR1 and CDR2 sequences are SGHTA and FQGNSA. With 2 bases removed from V and 5 bases from J, the gap between germline ends came to 15 bases. CDR3 amino acids: CASSLRTVPGTEAFF. Written as DNA, the CDR3 is TGTGCCAGCAGCTTACGGACAGTCCCGGGGACTGAAGCTTTCTTT.

This chain uses TRBV7-2 with TRBJ2-1, with 10 bases lining up with TRBD2. The germline gives CDR1 SGHTA, CDR2 FQGNSA. The CDR3 is 15 residues long. V lost 4 bases, J lost 4 bases, and 4 bases stayed unmatched. The CDR3 DNA reads as TGTGCCAGCAGCTCCCGAGCGGGAGGGTACAATGAGCAGTTCTTC. This encodes CASSSRAGGYNEQFF.

The chain combines TRBV14 with TRBJ2-1; D gene unclear. In germline, CDR1 is SGHDN, CDR2 FVKESK. The V and J ends lost 1 base and 15 bases respectively, with 10 bases between them. The CDR3 extends over 11 amino acids. CDR3 region: CASSQGPVGFF. CDR3 nucleotides: TGTGCCAGCAGCCAAGGTCCGGTGGGGTTCTTC.

The CDR3 sequence is CASSTTDQPQHF. CDR3 DNA sequence: TGCGCCAGTTCTACGACGGATCAGCCCCAGCATTTT. The chain uses TRBV5-1 and TRBJ1-5; D remains ambiguous. V dropped 8 bases and J dropped 5 bases, with 11 bases sitting between them. Germline-derived CDR1 and CDR2 are SGHRS and YFSETQ. The CDR3 runs to 12 residues.

The chain recombines TRBV5-1 with TRBJ1-2; D is unresolved. Deletions cut 3 bases from V and 2 bases from J, with 11 bases between. Germline-derived CDR1 and CDR2 are SGHRS and YFSETQ. The CDR3 spans 14 residues. Here the CDR3 DNA reads TGCGCCAGCAGCTCGAACGCGGGGAACTATGGCTACACCTTC. Translating gives CASSSNAGNYGYTF.

The chain has TRBV10-2 and TRBJ1-1; TRBD1 matches at 7 bases. The V and J ends lost 6 bases and 1 base, in that order; junction bases with no gene match: 5. The CDR3 extends over 14 amino acids. The germline V gene has CDR1 WSHSY and CDR2 SAAADI. CDR3 nucleotides: TGCGCCAGCAGCCCCGGGACAGCGAACACTGAAGCTTTCTTT. The encoded protein is CASSPGTANTEAFF.